The 21 T cell receptor beta chains below come from one sample, sequenced in a study of blood T cell repertoires in COVID-19. Repertoires were generated with immunoSEQ multiplex PCR, while TCRdb's copy carries only in-frame clones and drops some. The repertoire holds 60,000 to 75,000 clones, with around 83% as singletons. The source material was peripheral blood. These receptor sequences come from a woman older than 75 with active or convalescent COVID-19.

V is TRBV3-1 (or the pseudogene TRBV3-2) and J is TRBJ2-2, with TRBD1 identical over 8 bases. J lost 0 bases, V lost 3 bases, and 0 bases had no gene match. CDR1 LGHDT and CDR2 YNNKEL come from the germline V gene (reference sequence). The CDR3 loop spans 15 amino acids. The CDR3 protein is CASSQTGANTGELFF. The CDR3 coding sequence is TGTGCCAGCAGCCAGACAGGGGCGAACACCGGGGAGCTGTTTTTT.

The gene calls are TRBV6-5 and TRBJ1-2; D call uncertain. Per germline, CDR1 MNHEY and CDR2 SVGAGI. Between the trimmed V and J ends, which lost 0 bases and 2 bases, there was a span of 7 bases. This CDR3 spans 14 amino acids. CDR3 loop: CASSYSSGNYGYTF. Here the CDR3 DNA reads TGTGCCAGCAGTTACTCTTCGGGGAACTATGGCTACACCTTC.

The rearrangement joins TRBV10-3 to TRBJ2-2, with 9 bases identical to TRBD2. V lost 7 bases to trimming and J lost 1 base; unmatched junction nucleotides: 7. Germline loops: CDR1 ENHRY, CDR2 SYGVKD. The CDR3 runs to 16 residues. CDR3 nucleotide sequence: TGTGCCATCACAACCCGGACTAGCGAGAACACCGGGGAGCTGTTTTTT. Protein product: CAITTRTSENTGELFF.

The chain links TRBV7-9 to TRBJ1-1; D is unclear. Germline loops: CDR1 SEHNR, CDR2 FQNEAQ (reference sequence). The CDR3 runs to 15 residues. V lost 5 bases and J lost 1, with 14 bases in between. CDR3 in amino acids: CASSPRGTENTEAFF. In nucleotides, the CDR3 is TGTGCCAGCAGCCCCCGGGGAACAGAGAACACTGAAGCTTTCTTT.

This clone was detected only a few times. The chain couples TRBV27 to TRBJ1-1; D ambiguous. The CDR3 has 13 residues. Trimming left V 6 bases short and J 6 bases short, with 14 bases between. Germline V gene lookup returns CDR1 MNHEY and CDR2 SMNVEV (reference sequence). The CDR3 protein is CASRGRGTAEAFF. The CDR3 DNA follows: TGTGCCAGCAGAGGGCGGGGAACCGCTGAAGCTTTCTTT.

This clone has only one observation. V usage is TRBV7-8 and J usage is TRBJ2-3, with D possibly TRBD2 on 6 matching bases. V was trimmed by 1 base and J by 2 bases, leaving 13 bases between them. CDR3 length: 16 amino acids. Germline V gene sequence: CDR1 SGHVS, CDR2 FQNEAQ. The CDR3 DNA reads TGTGCCAGCAGCTTAGTCGCAGGCGGGGACACAGATACGCAGTATTTT. It encodes CASSLVAGGDTDTQYF.

The rearrangement joins TRBV19 to TRBJ1-2; D unclear. The CDR3 length is 12 residues. Germline V gene data show CDR1 as LNHDA and CDR2 as SQIVND (reference sequence). V was shortened by 6 bases and J by 2 bases, with 7 bases between the two germline ends. The DNA of the CDR3 is TGTGCCAGTAGATACTTAAACTATGGCTACACCTTC. It translates to CASRYLNYGYTF.

This chain joins TRBV3-1 (or the pseudogene TRBV3-2) and TRBJ1-2; D remains unclear. Germline V lookup: CDR1 LGHDT, CDR2 YNNKEL (reference sequence). Trimming removed 4 bases from V and 5 bases from J, with 11 bases in between. This CDR3 comprises 13 residues. The CDR3 DNA follows: TGTGCCAGCAGCCTTCCCGGGGTATATGGCTACACCTTC. It specifies CASSLPGVYGYTF.

This clone has just one count. The chain has TRBV4-2 and TRBJ1-2; TRBD1 is a possible D gene (6 bases). The germline V and J ends were trimmed by 5 bases and 5 bases, with 18 bases remaining between them. Germline V CDR1 and CDR2: LGHNA, YNFKEQ. The CDR3 sequence is 15 residues long. The CDR3 DNA reads as TGTGCCAGCAGCTTACAACAGGGAGCTTTTTATGGCTACACCTTC. Translation: CASSLQQGAFYGYTF.

This clone was counted only a few times. J is TRBJ1-2 and V is TRBV7-2; 9 bases fit TRBD1. This CDR3 region has 15 residues. With V trimmed by 3 bases and J by 4 bases, 6 bases remained unmatched. The germline gives CDR1 SGHTA, CDR2 FQGNSA. Here the CDR3 reads CASSFPGTGSYGYTF. The CDR3 bases are TGTGCCAGCAGCTTTCCCGGGACAGGGTCCTATGGCTACACCTTC.

V usage is TRBV19 and J usage is TRBJ2-6; the D is unclear. Trimming removed 2 bases at V and 0 bases at J, with 8 bases between. The CDR3 length is 16 residues. The germline gives CDR1 LNHDA, CDR2 SQIVND (reference sequence). The CDR3 region is CASSITYGSGANVLTF. CDR3 coding DNA: TGTGCCAGTAGTATAACTTACGGCTCTGGGGCCAACGTCCTGACTTTC.

The chain carries TRBV25-1 and TRBJ2-2, with D perhaps TRBD2 (6 bases). The CDR3 runs 14 residues. Trimming cost V 4 bases and J 1 base, with 7 bases left between them. CDR1 and CDR2 from the germline V gene are MGHDK and SYGVNS. The CDR3 region is CASSVGGNTGELFF. In DNA form, the CDR3 reads TGTGCCAGCAGTGTCGGGGGGAACACCGGGGAGCTGTTTTTT.

The chain combines TRBV3-1 (or the pseudogene TRBV3-2) with TRBJ1-1, with D unclear. Germline loops: CDR1 LGHDT, CDR2 YNNKEL (reference sequence). With 5 bases removed from V and 7 bases from J, the gap between germline ends came to 20 bases. This CDR3 region has 15 residues. The CDR3 DNA reads TGTGCCAGCAGCACCGTGAGCAGGTCCCCCTTTGAAGCTTTCTTT. Its translation: CASSTVSRSPFEAFF.

The V and J genes are TRBV9 and TRBJ2-4; tentative D call: TRBD1 (5 bases). Germline CDR1 reads SGDLS; CDR2 reads YYNGEE. This CDR3 region has 15 residues. V was shortened by 2 bases and J by 1 base, with 10 bases between the two germline ends. The CDR3 coding sequence is TGTGCCAGCAGCGTTCAGGGTCGGGCCAAAAACATTCAGTACTTC. Its translation: CASSVQGRAKNIQYF.

The rearrangement joins TRBV15 to TRBJ2-7; TRBD1 matches at 8 bases. Looked up from germline, CDR1 is LNHNV and CDR2 is YYDKDF (reference sequence). V trimming: 5 bases; J trimming: 7 bases; junction bases outside the gene matches: 7. This CDR3 spans 13 amino acids. The CDR3 spells CATSSTGGREQYF. As DNA, the CDR3 is TGTGCCACCAGCTCCACAGGGGGTAGGGAGCAGTACTTC.

The genes are TRBV12-3 or TRBV12-4 and TRBJ1-2; possibly TRBD1 for D (6 bases). CDR3 size: 13 residues. V was trimmed by 1 base and J by 7 bases, leaving 10 bases between them. The CDR3: CASSLGDIGGYTF. CDR3 DNA: TGTGCCAGCAGTTTAGGGGACATCGGTGGCTACACCTTC.

V gene TRBV13 combines with J gene TRBJ2-7; tentative D call: TRBD2 (5 bases). Germline values: CDR1 PRHDT, CDR2 FYEKMQ (reference sequence). The CDR3 contains 14 residues. V gave up 5 bases and J gave up 7 bases, with 18 bases separating them. CDR3 DNA sequence: TGTGCCAGCAGCCGGGGAACCCGGAGATATGAGCAGTACTTC. Translating gives CASSRGTRRYEQYF.

This chain joins TRBV12-3 or TRBV12-4 and TRBJ1-1; weak D call: TRBD1 (5 bases). The CDR3 is 13 amino acids. V lost 6 bases and J lost 3, with 11 bases in between. For the CDR3, the DNA is TGTGCCAGCAGCAAACGGGGGGACACTGAAGCTTTCTTT. This encodes CASSKRGDTEAFF.

The chain links TRBV19 to TRBJ1-5; TRBD1 agrees at 7 bases. Germline V gives CDR1 LNHDA, CDR2 SQIVND (reference sequence). Unmatched junction bases numbered 16, after V lost 4 bases and J lost 1 base. The CDR3 is made up of 19 amino acids. The CDR3 nucleotides are TGTGCCAGTAGTAAGTCGCCACAGGGGCACTATATGAGCAATCAGCCCCAGCATTTT. This codes for CASSKSPQGHYMSNQPQHF.

This clone was recorded a few times. The chain recombines TRBV18 with TRBJ2-7; D possibly corresponds to TRBD1 (6 bases). V lost 5 bases and J lost 6, with 11 bases in between. This CDR3 has 12 amino acids. Germline CDR1 reads KGHSH; CDR2 reads LQKENI. The CDR3 coding sequence is TGTGCCAGCTCAGAACAGGGCTTCGAGCAGTACTTC. Translation gives CASSEQGFEQYF.

The table lists this clone with a few counts. This sequence joins TRBV19 and TRBJ1-1; 9 positions agree with TRBD1. The CDR3 covers 17 residues. Per the germline V gene, CDR1 is LNHDA and CDR2 is SQIVND (reference sequence). The V gene end was trimmed by 6 bases and the J gene end by 3 bases; junction bases not matched to a gene: 14. CDR3 bases: TGTGCCAGTAGCCTCAATAGCCTGACAGGGGGGGACACTGAAGCTTTCTTT. It is translated as CASSLNSLTGGDTEAFF.